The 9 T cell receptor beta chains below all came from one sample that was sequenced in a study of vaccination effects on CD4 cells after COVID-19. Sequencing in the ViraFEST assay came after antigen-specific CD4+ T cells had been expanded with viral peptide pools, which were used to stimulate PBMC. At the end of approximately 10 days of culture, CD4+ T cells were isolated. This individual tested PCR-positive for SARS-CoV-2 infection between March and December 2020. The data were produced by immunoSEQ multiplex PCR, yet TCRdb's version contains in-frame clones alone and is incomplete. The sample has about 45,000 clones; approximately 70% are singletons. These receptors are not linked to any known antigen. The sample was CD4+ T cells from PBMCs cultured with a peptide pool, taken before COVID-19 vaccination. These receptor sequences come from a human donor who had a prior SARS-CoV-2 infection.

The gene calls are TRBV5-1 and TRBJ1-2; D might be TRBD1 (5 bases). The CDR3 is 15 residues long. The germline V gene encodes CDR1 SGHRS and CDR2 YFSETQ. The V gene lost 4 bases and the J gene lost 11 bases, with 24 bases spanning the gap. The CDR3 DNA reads TGCGCCAGCAGCACCCGACCCGGGACCGATAAAGGTTACACCTTC. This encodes CASSTRPGTDKGYTF.

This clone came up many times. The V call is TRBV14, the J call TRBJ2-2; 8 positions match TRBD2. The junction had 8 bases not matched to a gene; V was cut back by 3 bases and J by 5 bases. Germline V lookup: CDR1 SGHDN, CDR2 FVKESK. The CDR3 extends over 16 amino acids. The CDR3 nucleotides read TGTGCCAGCAGCCACAGTACGGGGGGGCTGACCGGGGAGCTGTTTTTT. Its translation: CASSHSTGGLTGELFF.

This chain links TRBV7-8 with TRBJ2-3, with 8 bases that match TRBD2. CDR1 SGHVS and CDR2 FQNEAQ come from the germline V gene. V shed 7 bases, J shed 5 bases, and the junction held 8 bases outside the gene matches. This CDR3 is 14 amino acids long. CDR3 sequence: CASTPGLGLDTQYF. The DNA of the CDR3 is TGTGCCAGCACCCCGGGACTAGGATTAGATACGCAGTATTTT.

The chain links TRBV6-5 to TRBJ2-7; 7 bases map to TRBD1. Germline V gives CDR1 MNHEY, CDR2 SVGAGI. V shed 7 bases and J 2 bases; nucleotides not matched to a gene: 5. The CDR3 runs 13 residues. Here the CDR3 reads CASTGTETYEQYF. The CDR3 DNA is TGTGCCAGCACCGGGACAGAGACCTACGAGCAGTACTTC.

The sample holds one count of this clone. The CDR3 loop reads CASRGTSGTDNEQFF. The CDR3 DNA sequence: TGTGCCAGCAGGGGGACTAGCGGGACCGACAATGAGCAGTTCTTC. The V and J genes are TRBV6-1 and TRBJ2-1; 13 nucleotides align to TRBD2. Germline V gives CDR1 MNHNS, CDR2 SASEGT. CDR3 length: 15 residues. J gave up 5 bases and V 6 bases, and 4 bases lay outside the gene matches.

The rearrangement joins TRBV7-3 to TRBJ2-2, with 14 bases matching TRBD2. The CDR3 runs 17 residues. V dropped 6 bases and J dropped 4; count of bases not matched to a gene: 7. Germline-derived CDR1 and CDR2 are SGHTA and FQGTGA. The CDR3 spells CASSRLAGGPGTGELFF. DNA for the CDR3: TGTGCCAGCAGTCGACTAGCGGGGGGGCCCGGCACCGGGGAGCTGTTTTTT. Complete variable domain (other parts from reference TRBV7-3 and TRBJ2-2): GAGVSQTPSNKVTEKGKYVELRCDPISGHTALYWYRQSLGQGPEFLIYFQGTGAADDSGLPNDRFFAVRPEGSVSTLKIQRTERGDSAVYLCASSRLAGGPGTGELFFGEGSRLTVL.

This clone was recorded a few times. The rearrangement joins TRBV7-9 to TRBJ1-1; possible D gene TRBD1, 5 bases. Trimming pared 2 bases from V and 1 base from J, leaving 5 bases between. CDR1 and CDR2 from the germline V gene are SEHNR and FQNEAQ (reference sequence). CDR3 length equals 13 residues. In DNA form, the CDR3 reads TGTGCCAGCAGCTTACAGGGGAACACTGAAGCTTTCTTT. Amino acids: CASSLQGNTEAFF.

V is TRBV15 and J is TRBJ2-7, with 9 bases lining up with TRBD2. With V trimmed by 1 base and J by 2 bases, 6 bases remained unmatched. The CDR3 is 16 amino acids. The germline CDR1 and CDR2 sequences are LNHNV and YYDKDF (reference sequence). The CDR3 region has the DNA TGTGCCACCAGCAGAGGGGGCGGGAGGGCCACCTACGAGCAGTACTTC. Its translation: CATSRGGGRATYEQYF.

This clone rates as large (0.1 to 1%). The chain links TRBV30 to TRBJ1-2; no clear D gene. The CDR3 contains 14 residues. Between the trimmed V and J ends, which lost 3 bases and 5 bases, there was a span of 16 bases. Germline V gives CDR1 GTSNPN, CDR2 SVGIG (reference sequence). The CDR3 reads CAWSGSGLGYGYTF. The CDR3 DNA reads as TGTGCCTGGAGCGGTTCGGGCCTCGGGTATGGCTACACCTTC.